This T cell receptor (beta chain) appears in the sequencing data of a study of blood T cell repertoires in COVID-19. Study background: Collection of acute and convalescent COVID-19 samples took place in the United States, Italy and Spain.

After removal of 4 bases from V and 3 bases from J, the junction contained 4 bases not matched to a gene. There are 16 residues in the CDR3. Germline CDR1 is KGHDR and CDR2 is SFDVKD. The table lists this clone with many counts. TCRdb's copy holds only in-frame clones and misses some; the assay was immunoSEQ multiplex PCR. The sample holds about 160,000 clones, 60% to 80% seen once. This chain connects TRBV24-1 to TRBJ2-1; 11 bases match TRBD2. The sequencing sample was made of peripheral blood. The TCR originated in a man in his sixties or seventies with acute or convalescent COVID-19. In DNA form, the CDR3 reads TGTGCCACCAGTGACGTTAGCGGGGGGGACTACAATGAGCAGTTCTTC. Protein: CATSDVSGGDYNEQFF.